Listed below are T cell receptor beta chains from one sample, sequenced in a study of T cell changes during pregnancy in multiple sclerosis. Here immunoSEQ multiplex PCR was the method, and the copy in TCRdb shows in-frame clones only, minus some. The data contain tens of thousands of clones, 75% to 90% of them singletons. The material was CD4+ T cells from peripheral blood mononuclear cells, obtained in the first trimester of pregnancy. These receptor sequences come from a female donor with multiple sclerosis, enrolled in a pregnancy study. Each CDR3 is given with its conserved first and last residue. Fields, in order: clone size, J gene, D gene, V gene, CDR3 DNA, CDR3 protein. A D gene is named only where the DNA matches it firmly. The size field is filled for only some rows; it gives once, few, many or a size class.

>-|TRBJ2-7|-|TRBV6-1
TGTGCCAGCAGTTTCCGGGATGCCTACGAGCAGTACTTC
CASSFRDAYEQYF
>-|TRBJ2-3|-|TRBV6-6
TGTGCCAGCAGTTACTCTGTCGCAGATACGCAGTATTTT
CASSYSVADTQYF
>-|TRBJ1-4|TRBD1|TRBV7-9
TGTGCCAGCAGCCGGGACAGGGCTAATGAAAAACTGTTTTTT
CASSRDRANEKLFF
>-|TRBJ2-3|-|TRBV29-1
TGCAGCGTTGTCCAAGGGGCAGATACGCAGTATTTT
CSVVQGADTQYF
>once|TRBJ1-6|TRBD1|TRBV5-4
TGTGCCAGCAGCTTTCGACAGGGGGAGTCTTCACCCCTCCACTTT
CASSFRQGESSPLHF
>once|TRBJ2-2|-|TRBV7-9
TGTGCCAGCAGCTTACGGGGGGCAGACTTTGGCGGGGAGCTGTTTTTT
CASSLRGADFGGELFF
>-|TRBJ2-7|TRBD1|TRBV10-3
TGTGCCATCAGCGGACAGGAGACTTCCTACGAGCAGTACTTC
CAISGQETSYEQYF
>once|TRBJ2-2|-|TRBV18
TGTGCCAGCTCACTAAGGACAGCTGGGAACACCGGGGAGCTGTTTTTT
CASSLRTAGNTGELFF
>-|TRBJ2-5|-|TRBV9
TGTGCCAGCAGCGTAGCGACTGCCCAAGAGACCCAGTACTTC
CASSVATAQETQYF
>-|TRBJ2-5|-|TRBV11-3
TGTGCCAGCAGCTTATACGGTCGCACGAATAGACAAGAGACCCAGTACTTC
CASSLYGRTNRQETQYF
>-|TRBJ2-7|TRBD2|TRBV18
TGTGCCAGCTCACCGGGGCCTAGCGGAACTACCTACGAGCAGTACTTC
CASSPGPSGTTYEQYF
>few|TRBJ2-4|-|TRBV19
TGTGCCAGTAGTATTTGGGGAGACATTCAGTACTTC
CASSIWGDIQYF
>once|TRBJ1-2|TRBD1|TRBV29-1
TGCAGCGTTGCTCAGGGACAGATCTATGGCTACACCTTC
CSVAQGQIYGYTF
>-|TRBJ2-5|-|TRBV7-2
TGTGCCAGCAGCCCCCGGGACATACAGACCCAGTACTTC
CASSPRDIQTQYF
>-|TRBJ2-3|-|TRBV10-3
TGTGCCATCAGTCTTACACCCCGGGGCACAGATACGCAGTATTTT
CAISLTPRGTDTQYF
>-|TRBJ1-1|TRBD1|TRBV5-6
TGTGCCAGCAGCTTCAGGGGGCTTGGGAACACTGAAGCTTTCTTT
CASSFRGLGNTEAFF
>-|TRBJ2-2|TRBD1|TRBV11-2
TGTGCCAGCAGGTGGACAGGGTCCGGGGAGCTGTTTTTT
CASRWTGSGELFF
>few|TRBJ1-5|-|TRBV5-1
TGCGCCAGCAGCCCCCTAGGCCCAGGGTCATATCAGCCCCAGCATTTT
CASSPLGPGSYQPQHF
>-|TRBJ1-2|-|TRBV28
TGTGCCAGCAGTTTAAGCCCGTCTAACTATGGCTACACCTTC
CASSLSPSNYGYTF
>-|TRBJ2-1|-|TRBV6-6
TGTGCCAGCAACCCTTCCCGGAAAGGGGGCAATGAGCAGTTCTTC
CASNPSRKGGNEQFF
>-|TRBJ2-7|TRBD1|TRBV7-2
TGTGCCAGCAGCTTCGGGACAGGGAACGAGCAGTACTTC
CASSFGTGNEQYF
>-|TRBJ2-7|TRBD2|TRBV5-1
TGCGCCAGCAGCTCCGGGACTAGGTCCTACGAGCAGTACTTC
CASSSGTRSYEQYF
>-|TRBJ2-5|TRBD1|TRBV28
TGTGCCAGCAGTCTAGAGGGACAGGGTGGGGAGACCCAGTACTTC
CASSLEGQGGETQYF
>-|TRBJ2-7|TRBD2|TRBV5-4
TGTGCCAGCAGCTTGTCTCTCCAGCGGGGTAACTACGAGCAGTACTTC
CASSLSLQRGNYEQYF
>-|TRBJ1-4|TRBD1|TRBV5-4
TGTGCCAGCAGCTGGGGACAGGGGTCCAATGAAAAACTGTTTTTT
CASSWGQGSNEKLFF
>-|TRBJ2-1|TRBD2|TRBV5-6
TGTGCCAGCAGCTGGCCTAGCGGGGGGGCCAAGTACAATGAGCAGTTCTTC
CASSWPSGGAKYNEQFF
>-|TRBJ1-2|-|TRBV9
TGTGCCAGCAGCGTAGGAGGGAATTATGGCTACACCTTC
CASSVGGNYGYTF
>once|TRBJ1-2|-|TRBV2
TGTGCCAGCTCCCGTCTGAGGGACACCAACTATGGCTACACCTTC
CASSRLRDTNYGYTF
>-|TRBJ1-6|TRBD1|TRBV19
TGTGCCAGTAGTAGGACAGGGCCAAATTCACCCCTCCACTTT
CASSRTGPNSPLHF
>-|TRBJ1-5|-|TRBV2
TGTGCCAGCAGTGACAGGGCTGTCGGCAATCAGCCCCAGCATTTT
CASSDRAVGNQPQHF
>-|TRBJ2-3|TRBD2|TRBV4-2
TGTGCCAGCAGCCAAGGGCTAGCGGGAGGGCCGCTGACAGATACGCAGTATTTT
CASSQGLAGGPLTDTQYF
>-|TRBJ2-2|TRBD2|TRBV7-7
TGTGCTAGCAGCTCCCGATACACCCGGCGGGGGACCGGGGAGCTGTTTTTT
CASSSRYTRRGTGELFF
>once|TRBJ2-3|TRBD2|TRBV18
TGTGCCAGCTCACCAGATTCGGGAGGGGGGACAGATACGCAGTATTTT
CASSPDSGGGTDTQYF
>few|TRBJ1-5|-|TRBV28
TGTGCCAGCAGTTTATTAGGGGTTCAGCCCCAGCATTTT
CASSLLGVQPQHF
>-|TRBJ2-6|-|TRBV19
TGTGCCAGTAGTATTACCAGTCCCTCTGGGGCCAACGTCCTGACTTTC
CASSITSPSGANVLTF
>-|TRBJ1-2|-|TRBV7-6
TGTGCCAGCAGTCGGACAGACGCTAACTATGGCTACACCTTC
CASSRTDANYGYTF
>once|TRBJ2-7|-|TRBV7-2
TGTGCCAGCACCCCTCTCCAGGGGGGCTACGAGCAGTACTTC
CASTPLQGGYEQYF
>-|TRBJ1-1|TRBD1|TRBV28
TGTGCCAGCAGTTTGGTGGGACAGGGGCGCACTGAAGCTTTCTTT
CASSLVGQGRTEAFF
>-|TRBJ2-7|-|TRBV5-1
TGCGCCAGCAGCTTCAGACAGCACCCCTACGAGCAGTACTTC
CASSFRQHPYEQYF
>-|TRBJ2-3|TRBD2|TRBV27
TGTGCCAGCAGTTTCGGGACTAGCGGGGGCACAGATACGCAGTATTTT
CASSFGTSGGTDTQYF
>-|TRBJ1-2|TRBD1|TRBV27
TGTGCCAGCAGAGACCCCGGGACAGCCTATGGCTACACCTTC
CASRDPGTAYGYTF
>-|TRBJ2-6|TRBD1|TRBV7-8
TGTGCCAGCAGCCTAACTGGACAGGCCCCGGGGGCCAACGTCCTGACTTTC
CASSLTGQAPGANVLTF
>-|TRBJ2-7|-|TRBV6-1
TGTGCCAGCAGCTTAGCGGAGTCAAGCTACGAGCAGTACTTC
CASSLAESSYEQYF
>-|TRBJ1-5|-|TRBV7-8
TGTGCCAGCAGCTTCCTGGCGGGACGGAGCAATCAGCCCCAGCATTTT
CASSFLAGRSNQPQHF
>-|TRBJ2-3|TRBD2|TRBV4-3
TGCGCCAGCAGCCAAGATCCCCCTAGCGGGGTTAACACAGATACGCAGTATTTT
CASSQDPPSGVNTDTQYF
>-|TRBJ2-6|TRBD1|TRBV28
TGTGCCAGCAGTTCGGACAGGGGGGCTGGGGCCAACGTCCTGACTTTC
CASSSDRGAGANVLTF
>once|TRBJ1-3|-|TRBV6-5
TGTGCCAGCAGTTACAGTACAGTCTTCTCTGGAAACACCATATATTTT
CASSYSTVFSGNTIYF
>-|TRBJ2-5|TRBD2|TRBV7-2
TGTGCCAGCAGCTTAGCGTTCGGGGGGGGGCAAGAGACCCAGTACTTC
CASSLAFGGGQETQYF
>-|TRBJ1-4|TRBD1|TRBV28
TGTGCCAGCAGTAGACCTGACAGGGATGAAAAACTGTTTTTT
CASSRPDRDEKLFF